Detailed here is one TCR beta chain. No antigen is known for it. The entry originates in a study of T cells after posttransplantation cyclophosphamide. This CDR3 is built from 14 residues. V was clipped by 3 bases and J by 7 bases, with 11 bases between them. Germline assignment: CDR1 SGHRS and CDR2 YFSETQ. General study points: Tissue-infiltrating T cells from skin or gut overlapped little with blood T cells.

The repertoire was sequenced with immunoSEQ multiplex PCR; TCRdb's copy has only in-frame clones and lacks some. The repertoire has around 40,000 clones, roughly 91% of them found once; the top ten carry roughly 2.5%. A marrow graft followed busulfan-fludarabine conditioning, with cyclophosphamide on days +3 and +4. The source is a male patient aged 60 to 75 who received an allogeneic stem cell transplant from a related donor and was CMV-positive. Some T cells may have come from the graft donor. Here the sequenced sample was PBMCs, taken around 58 days after allogeneic stem cell transplant with posttransplant cyclophosphamide. The rearrangement links TRBV5-1 to TRBJ1-6; tentatively, D is TRBD1 (6 bases). The CDR3 coding sequence is TGCGCCAGCAGCTGGAAGGGGGAGAATTCACCCCTCCACTTT. Translated: CASSWKGENSPLHF.